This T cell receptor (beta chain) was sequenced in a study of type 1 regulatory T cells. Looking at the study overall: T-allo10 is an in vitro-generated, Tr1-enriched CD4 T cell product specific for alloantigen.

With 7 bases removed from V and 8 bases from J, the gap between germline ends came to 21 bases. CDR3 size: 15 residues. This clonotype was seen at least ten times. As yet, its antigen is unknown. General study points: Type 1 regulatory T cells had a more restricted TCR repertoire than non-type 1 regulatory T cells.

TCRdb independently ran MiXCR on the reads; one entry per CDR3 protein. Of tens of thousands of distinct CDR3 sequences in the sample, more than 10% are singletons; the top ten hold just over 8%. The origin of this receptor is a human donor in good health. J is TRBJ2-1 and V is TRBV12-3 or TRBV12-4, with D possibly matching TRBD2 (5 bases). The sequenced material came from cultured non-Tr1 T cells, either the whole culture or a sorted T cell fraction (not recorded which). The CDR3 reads CASTEGYRDGDEQFF. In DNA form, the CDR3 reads TGTGCCAGCACCGAGGGTTACCGGGATGGGGATGAGCAGTTCTTC.